Listed here is a single TCR beta chain. V was clipped by 10 bases and J by 7 bases, with 19 bases between them. CDR3 length equals 13 residues. The germline V gene encodes CDR1 LGHNA and CDR2 YSLEER. These data belong to a study of cytomegalovirus exposure and HLA in healthy donors. Primers for the PCR totalled 60 Vbeta and 13 Jbeta. Data came from immunoSEQ multiplex PCR; TCRdb stores just in-frame clones and leaves some out. The table includes about 92,000 clones, approximately 71% detected once. The chain links TRBV4-3 to TRBJ1-2, with unresolved D. The sequencing input was PBMCs. The receptor was isolated from a woman under 30 in good health and CMV-seropositive. As DNA, the CDR3 is TGCGCCACCAGACCCACTAGAAAGCGTGGCTACACCTTC. This translates into CATRPTRKRGYTF.